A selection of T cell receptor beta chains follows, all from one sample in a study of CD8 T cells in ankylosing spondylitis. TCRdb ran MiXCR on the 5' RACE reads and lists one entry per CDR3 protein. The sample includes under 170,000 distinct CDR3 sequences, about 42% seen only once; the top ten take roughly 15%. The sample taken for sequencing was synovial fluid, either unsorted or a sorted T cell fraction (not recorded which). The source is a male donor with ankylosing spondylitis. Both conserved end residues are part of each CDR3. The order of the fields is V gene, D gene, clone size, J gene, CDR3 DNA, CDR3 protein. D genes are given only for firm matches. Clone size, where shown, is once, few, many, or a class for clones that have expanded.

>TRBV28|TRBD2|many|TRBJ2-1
TGTGCCAGCGACTACTCCGGGTACCGGGCGCTAGCGGGAGCAGGGCAGTTCTTC
CASDYSGYRALAGAGQFF
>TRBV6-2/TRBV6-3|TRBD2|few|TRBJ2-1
TGTGCCAGCAGCGACTCCGGGACTAGCGGGAGCGGGACCTACAATGAGCAGTTCTTC
CASSDSGTSGSGTYNEQFF
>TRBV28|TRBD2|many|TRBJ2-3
TGTGCCAGCACCTTGACTAGCGGGAGGGCCACAGATACGCAGTATTTT
CASTLTSGRATDTQYF
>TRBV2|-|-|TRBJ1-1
TGTGCCAGCAGTGTTTGGGGGCGGAACACTGAAGCTTTCTTT
CASSVWGRNTEAFF
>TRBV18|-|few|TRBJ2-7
TGTGCCAGCTCACCAGGGGTTGGCCCCTACGAGCAGTACTTC
CASSPGVGPYEQYF
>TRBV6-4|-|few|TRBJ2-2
TGTGCCAGCAGTGATGACAGAAACACCGGGGAGCTGTTTTTT
CASSDDRNTGELFF
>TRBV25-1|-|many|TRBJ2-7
TGTGCCAGCAGTGAATCAGGGAACTACGAGCAGTACTTC
CASSESGNYEQYF
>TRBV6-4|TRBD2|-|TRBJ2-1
TGTGCCAGCAGCGAACTAGCGGGGGGTACCAATGAGCAGTTCTTC
CASSELAGGTNEQFF
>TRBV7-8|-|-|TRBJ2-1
TGTGCCAGCAGCTTAATCGGGGACTACAATGAGCAGTTCTTC
CASSLIGDYNEQFF
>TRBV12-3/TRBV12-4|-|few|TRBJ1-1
TGTGCCAGCACCTCCCTGCGGGTGGGCACTGAAGCTTTCTTT
CASTSLRVGTEAFF
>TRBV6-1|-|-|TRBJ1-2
TGTGCCAGCAGTGAAGAAACCCACTGGGGCTACACCTTC
CASSEETHWGYTF
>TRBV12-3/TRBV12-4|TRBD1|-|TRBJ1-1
TGTGCCAGCAGTGTCGAGACAGGGGTTACTGAAGCTTTCTTT
CASSVETGVTEAFF
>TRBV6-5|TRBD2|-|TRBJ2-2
TGTGCCAGCAGTTACTATGGACTAGCGGGCTCGTCGAGCACCGGGGAGCTGTTTTTT
CASSYYGLAGSSSTGELFF
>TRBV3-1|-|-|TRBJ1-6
TGTGCCAGCAGCCAAGAGCAGACTTGGAATGGTTCACCCCTCCACTTT
CASSQEQTWNGSPLHF
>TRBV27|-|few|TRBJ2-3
TGTGCCAGCAGTTCTGACAGGTCGAGCACAGATACGCAGTATTTT
CASSSDRSSTDTQYF
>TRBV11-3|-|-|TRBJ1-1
TGTGCCAGCAGCTTAGGCGGGGGGTACACTGAAGCTTTCTTT
CASSLGGGYTEAFF
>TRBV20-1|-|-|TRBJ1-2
TGCAGTGCTAGAGATTTTACGGAAGCCTATGGCTACACCTTC
CSARDFTEAYGYTF
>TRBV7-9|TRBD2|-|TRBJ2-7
TGTGCCAGCAGCTTAGCGGCGGGACTAGAGGACGAGCAGTACTTC
CASSLAAGLEDEQYF
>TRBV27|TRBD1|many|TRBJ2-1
TGTGCCAGCAGTTACGGGACAGGGTGGGATGAGCAGTTCTTC
CASSYGTGWDEQFF
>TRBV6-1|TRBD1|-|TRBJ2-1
TGTGCCAGCAGCATCCCTGAGGGACAGGCCCAAGAGACCCAGTTCTTC
CASSIPEGQAQETQFF
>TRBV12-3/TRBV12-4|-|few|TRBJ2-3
TGTGCCAGCAGTTTCTTGGGACTCCACTACACAGATACGCAGTATTTT
CASSFLGLHYTDTQYF
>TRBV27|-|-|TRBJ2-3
TGTGCCAGCAGTTTCCAGGGTGCAGATACGCAGTATTTT
CASSFQGADTQYF
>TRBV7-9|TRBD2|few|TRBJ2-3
TGTGCCAGCAGCTTAGCTCGGCTAGCGGGAGGCACAGATACGCAGTATTTT
CASSLARLAGGTDTQYF
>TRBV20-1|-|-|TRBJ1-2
TGCAGTGCTAGAGATTGGACCCCCTTCTATGGCTACACCTTC
CSARDWTPFYGYTF
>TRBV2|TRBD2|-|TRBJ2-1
TGTGCCAGCAACCGATGGGCTAGCGGGAGGTGGGATGAGCAGTTCTTC
CASNRWASGRWDEQFF
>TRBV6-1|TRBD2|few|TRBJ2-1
TGTGCCAGCAGTAGCGGGGCCTACAATGAGCAGTTCTTC
CASSSGAYNEQFF
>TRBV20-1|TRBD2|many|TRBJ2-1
TGCAGTGCTAATAGCGGGGGCGACTACAATGAGCAGTTCTTC
CSANSGGDYNEQFF
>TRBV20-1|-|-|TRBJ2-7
TGCAGTGCTAGACGGCAGGGTACCTACGAGCAGTACTTC
CSARRQGTYEQYF
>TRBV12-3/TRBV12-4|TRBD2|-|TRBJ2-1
TGTGCCAGCAGTACCATAGCGTTAGGACTAGCGACCGCCTACAATGAGCAGTTCTTC
CASSTIALGLATAYNEQFF
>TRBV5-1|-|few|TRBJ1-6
TGCGCCAGCAGCTTCTTCCCCGCCGGCTTCAGGGATTCACCCCTCCACTTT
CASSFFPAGFRDSPLHF
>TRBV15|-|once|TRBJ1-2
TGTGCCACCAGCGAGAAGGGGCAGACCTATGGCTACACCTTC
CATSEKGQTYGYTF
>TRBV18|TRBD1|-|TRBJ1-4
TGTGCCAGCTCACCACCGGGACAGGGTGATGAAAAACTGTTTTTT
CASSPPGQGDEKLFF
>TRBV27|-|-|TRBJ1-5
TGTGCCAGCAGTTTATCCAATTATGGGGCCCAGCCCCAGCATTTT
CASSLSNYGAQPQHF
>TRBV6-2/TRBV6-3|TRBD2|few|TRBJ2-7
TGTGCCAGCAGTACGGGACTAGCGGGGGCCTACGAGCAGTACTTC
CASSTGLAGAYEQYF
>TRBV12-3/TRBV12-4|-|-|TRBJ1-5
TGTGCCAGCAGTTTTTATTACAGGGTCGACAATCAGCCCCAGCATTTT
CASSFYYRVDNQPQHF
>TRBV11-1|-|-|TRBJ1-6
TGTGCCAGCAGCCTGACCACTTGGACAGCCGGGCTAGGTTTCAGTTCACCCCTCCACTTT
CASSLTTWTAGLGFSSPLHF
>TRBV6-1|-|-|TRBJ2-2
TGTGCCAGCAGTGAAGTACTGGGGCGGAGTACCGGGGAGCTGTTTTTT
CASSEVLGRSTGELFF
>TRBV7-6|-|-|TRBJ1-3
TGTGCCAGCAGCGTAGGAATGGCGGCGGGAAACACCATATATTTT
CASSVGMAAGNTIYF
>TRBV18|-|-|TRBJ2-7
TGTGCCAGCTCTCCGCGCTACGAGCAGTACTTC
CASSPRYEQYF
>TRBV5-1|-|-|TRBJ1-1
TGCGCCAGCAGCCATTGGACCCACGGGGCGGGCACTGAAGCTTTCTTT
CASSHWTHGAGTEAFF
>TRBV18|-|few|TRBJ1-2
TGTGCCAGCTCACACCGACAGCCGCATGGCTACACCTTC
CASSHRQPHGYTF
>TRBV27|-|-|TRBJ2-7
TGTGCCAGCAGTCCCAGTTGGGGTGAGGAGTCCTACGAGCAGTACTTC
CASSPSWGEESYEQYF
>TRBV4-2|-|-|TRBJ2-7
TGTGCCAGCAGCCAGACTCGGGCAGGCGGGTCCTACGAGCAGTACTTC
CASSQTRAGGSYEQYF
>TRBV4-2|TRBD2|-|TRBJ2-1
TGTGCCAGCAGCCGAGTAGCGGGACCTTACAATGAGCAGTTCTTC
CASSRVAGPYNEQFF
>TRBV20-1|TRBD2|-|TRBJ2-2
TGCAGTGCTCCGAGTCCGGGACTAGCGAACACCGGGGAGCTGTTTTTT
CSAPSPGLANTGELFF